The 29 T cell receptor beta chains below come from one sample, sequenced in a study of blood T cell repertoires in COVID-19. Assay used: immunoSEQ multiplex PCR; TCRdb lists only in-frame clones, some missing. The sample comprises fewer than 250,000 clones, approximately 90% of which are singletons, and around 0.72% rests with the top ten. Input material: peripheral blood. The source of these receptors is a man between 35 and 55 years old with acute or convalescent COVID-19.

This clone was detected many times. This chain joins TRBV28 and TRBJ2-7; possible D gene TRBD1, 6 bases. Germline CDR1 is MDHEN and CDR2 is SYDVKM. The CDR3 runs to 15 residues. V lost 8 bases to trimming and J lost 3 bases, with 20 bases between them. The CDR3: CASSPPGTLLYEQYF. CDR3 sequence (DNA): TGTGCCAGCTCCCCCCCCGGGACACTTCTCTACGAGCAGTACTTC. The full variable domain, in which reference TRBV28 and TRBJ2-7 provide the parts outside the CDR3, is DVKVTQSSRYLVKRTGEKVFLECVQDMDHENMFWYRQDPGLGLRLIYFSYDVKMKEKGDIPEGYSVSREKKERFSLILESASTNQTSMYLCASSPPGTLLYEQYFGPGTRLTVT.

CDR3 region: CAISPEGTSNYGYTF. DNA of the CDR3: TGTGCCATCAGCCCCGAGGGCACGTCTAACTATGGCTACACCTTC. The chain combines TRBV10-3 with TRBJ1-2; unclear D gene. CDR1 and CDR2 (germline): ENHRY, SYGVKD. V was shortened by 6 bases and J by 0 bases, with 14 bases between the two germline ends. The CDR3 loop spans 15 amino acids.

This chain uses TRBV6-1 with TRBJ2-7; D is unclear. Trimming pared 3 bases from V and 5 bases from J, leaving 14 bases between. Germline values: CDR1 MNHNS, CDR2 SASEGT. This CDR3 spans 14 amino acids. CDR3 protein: CASSDGFYTDEQYF. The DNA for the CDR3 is TGTGCCAGCAGTGACGGGTTCTACACCGACGAGCAGTACTTC.

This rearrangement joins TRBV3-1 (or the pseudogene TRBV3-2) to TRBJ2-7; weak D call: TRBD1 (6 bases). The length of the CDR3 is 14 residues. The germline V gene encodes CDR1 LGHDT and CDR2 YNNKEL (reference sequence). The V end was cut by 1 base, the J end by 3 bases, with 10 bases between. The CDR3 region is CASSQVGDIYEQYF. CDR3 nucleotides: TGTGCCAGCAGCCAAGTGGGGGACATCTACGAGCAGTACTTC.

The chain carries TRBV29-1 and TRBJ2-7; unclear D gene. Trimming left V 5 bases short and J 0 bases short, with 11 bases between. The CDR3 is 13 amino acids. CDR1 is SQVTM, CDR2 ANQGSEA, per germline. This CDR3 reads CSVQVTSSYEQYF. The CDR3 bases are TGCAGCGTTCAGGTGACCAGCTCCTACGAGCAGTACTTC.

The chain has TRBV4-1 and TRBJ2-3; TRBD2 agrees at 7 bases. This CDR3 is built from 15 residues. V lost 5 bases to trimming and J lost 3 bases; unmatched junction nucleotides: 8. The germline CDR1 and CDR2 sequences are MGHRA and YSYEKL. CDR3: CASSDGWGGTDTQYF. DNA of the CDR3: TGCGCCAGCAGCGATGGTTGGGGGGGGACAGATACGCAGTATTTT.

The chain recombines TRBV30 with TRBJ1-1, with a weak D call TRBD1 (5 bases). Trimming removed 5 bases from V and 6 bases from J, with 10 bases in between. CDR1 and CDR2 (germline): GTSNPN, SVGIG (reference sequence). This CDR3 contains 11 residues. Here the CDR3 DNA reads TGTGCCTGGGGGGGGATCGCTGAAGCTTTCTTT. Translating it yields CAWGGIAEAFF. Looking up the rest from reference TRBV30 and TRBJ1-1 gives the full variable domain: SQTIHQWPATLVQPVGSPLSLECTVEGTSNPNLYWYRQAAGRGLQLLFYSVGIGQISSEVPQNLSASRPQDRQFILSSKKLLLSDSGFYLCAWGGIAEAFFGQGTRLTVV.

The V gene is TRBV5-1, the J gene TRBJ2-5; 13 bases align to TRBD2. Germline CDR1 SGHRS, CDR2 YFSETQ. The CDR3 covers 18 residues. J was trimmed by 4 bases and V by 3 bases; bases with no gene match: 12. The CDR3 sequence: CASSSGGLAGVLGETQYF. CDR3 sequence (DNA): TGCGCCAGCAGCTCGGGAGGACTAGCGGGAGTCCTCGGAGAGACCCAGTACTTC. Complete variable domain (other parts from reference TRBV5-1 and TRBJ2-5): KAGVTQTPRYLIKTRGQQVTLSCSPISGHRSVSWYQQTPGQGLQFLFEYFSETQRNKGNFPGRFSGRQFSNSRSEMNVSTLELGDSALYLCASSSGGLAGVLGETQYFGPGTRLLVL.

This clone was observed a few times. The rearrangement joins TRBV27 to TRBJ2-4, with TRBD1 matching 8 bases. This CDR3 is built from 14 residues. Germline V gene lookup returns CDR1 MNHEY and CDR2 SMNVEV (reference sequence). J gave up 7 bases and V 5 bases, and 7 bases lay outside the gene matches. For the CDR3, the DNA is TGTGCCAGCAGTCTACGGACAGGGAGGAACATTCAGTACTTC. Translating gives CASSLRTGRNIQYF.

CDR3 in amino acids: CASSLATGGTDTQYF. The CDR3 DNA follows: TGTGCCAGCAGCTTAGCCACAGGCGGCACAGATACGCAGTATTTT. The genes are TRBV11-3 and TRBJ2-3; possibly TRBD1 for D (5 bases). Germline CDR1 reads SGHNT; CDR2 reads YENEEA. Trimming removed 1 base from V and 1 base from J, with 9 bases in between. There are 15 residues in the CDR3.

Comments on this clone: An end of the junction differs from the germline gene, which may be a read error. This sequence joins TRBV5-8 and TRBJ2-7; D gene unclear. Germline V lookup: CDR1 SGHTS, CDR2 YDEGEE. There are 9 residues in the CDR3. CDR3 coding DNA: TGTGCCAGCAGCTTGTATGTATCGTTC. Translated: CASSLYVSF.

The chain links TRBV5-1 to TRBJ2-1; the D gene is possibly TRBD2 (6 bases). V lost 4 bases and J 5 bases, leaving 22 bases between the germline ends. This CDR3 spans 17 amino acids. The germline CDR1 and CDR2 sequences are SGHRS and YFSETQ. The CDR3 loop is CASSPDRRDSTHNEQFF. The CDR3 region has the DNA TGCGCCAGCAGCCCGGATCGCCGGGACTCCACGCACAATGAGCAGTTCTTC.

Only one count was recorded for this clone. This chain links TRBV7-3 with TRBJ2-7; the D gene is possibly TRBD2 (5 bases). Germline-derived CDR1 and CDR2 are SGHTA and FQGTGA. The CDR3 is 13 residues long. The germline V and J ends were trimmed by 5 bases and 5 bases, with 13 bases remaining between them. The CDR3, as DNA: TGTGCCAGCAGCGTAGGCCGGGAACACGAGCAGTACTTC. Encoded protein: CASSVGREHEQYF.

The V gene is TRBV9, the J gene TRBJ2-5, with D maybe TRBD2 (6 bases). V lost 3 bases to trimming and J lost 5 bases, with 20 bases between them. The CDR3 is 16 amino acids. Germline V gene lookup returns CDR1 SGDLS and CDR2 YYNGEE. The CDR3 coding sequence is TGTGCCAGCAGCGCCCACCTCCTAGCGAATCAGGAGACCCAGTACTTC. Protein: CASSAHLLANQETQYF.

CDR3 protein: CASSRLDTTREQYF. DNA for the CDR3: TGTGCCAGCAGCAGGTTGGACACCACGAGGGAGCAGTACTTC. The chain recombines TRBV9 with TRBJ2-7, with TRBD1 as a possible D gene (5 bases). V was pared by 4 bases and J by 7 bases, with 18 bases between. Per germline, CDR1 SGDLS and CDR2 YYNGEE. This CDR3 has 14 residues.

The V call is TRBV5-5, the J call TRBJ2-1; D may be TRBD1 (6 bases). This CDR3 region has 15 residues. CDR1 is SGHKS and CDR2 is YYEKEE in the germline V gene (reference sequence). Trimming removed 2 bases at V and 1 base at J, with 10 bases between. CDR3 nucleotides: TGTGCCAGCAGCTTCGTCGGACAGTCCTACAATGAGCAGTTCTTC. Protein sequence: CASSFVGQSYNEQFF. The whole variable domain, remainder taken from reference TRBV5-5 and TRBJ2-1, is DAGVTQSPTHLIKTRGQQVTLRCSPISGHKSVSWYQQVLGQGPQFIFQYYEKEERGRGNFPDRFSARQFPNYSSELNVNALLLGDSALYLCASSFVGQSYNEQFFGPGTRLTVL.

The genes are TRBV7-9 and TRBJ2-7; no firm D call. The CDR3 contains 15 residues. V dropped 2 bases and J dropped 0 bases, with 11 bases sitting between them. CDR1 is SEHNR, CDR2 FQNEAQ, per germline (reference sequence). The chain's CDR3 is CASSLISGFSYEQYF. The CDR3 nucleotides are TGTGCCAGCAGCTTAATATCAGGATTCTCCTACGAGCAGTACTTC.

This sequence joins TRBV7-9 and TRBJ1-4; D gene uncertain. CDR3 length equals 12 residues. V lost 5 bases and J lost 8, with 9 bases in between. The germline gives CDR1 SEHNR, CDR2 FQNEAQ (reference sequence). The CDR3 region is CASSNREEKLFF. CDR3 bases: TGTGCCAGCAGCAACCGGGAAGAAAAACTGTTTTTT.

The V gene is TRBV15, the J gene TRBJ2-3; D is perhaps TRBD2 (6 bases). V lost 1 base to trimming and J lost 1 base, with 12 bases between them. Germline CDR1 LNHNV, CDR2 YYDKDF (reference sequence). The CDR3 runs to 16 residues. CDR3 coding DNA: TGTGCCACCAGCAGAGTCCCGGGACTTGGCACAGATACGCAGTATTTT. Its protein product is CATSRVPGLGTDTQYF.

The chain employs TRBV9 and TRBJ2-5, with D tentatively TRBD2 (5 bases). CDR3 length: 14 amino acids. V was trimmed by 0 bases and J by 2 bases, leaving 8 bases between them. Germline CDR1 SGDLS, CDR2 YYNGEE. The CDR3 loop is CASSVGRRQETQYF. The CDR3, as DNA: TGTGCCAGCAGCGTAGGCAGGAGGCAAGAGACCCAGTACTTC.

The CDR3 DNA sequence: TGCGCCAGCAGTGAAGCAGGTCCCGGGGGTACGCAGTATTTT. Translating it yields CASSEAGPGGTQYF. This chain uses TRBV10-1 with TRBJ2-3; D is possibly TRBD2 (6 bases). Trimming shortened V by 3 bases and J by 8 bases, and 15 bases separated the two germline ends. Germline-derived CDR1 and CDR2 are WNHNN and SYGVQD (reference sequence). The CDR3 is made up of 14 amino acids.

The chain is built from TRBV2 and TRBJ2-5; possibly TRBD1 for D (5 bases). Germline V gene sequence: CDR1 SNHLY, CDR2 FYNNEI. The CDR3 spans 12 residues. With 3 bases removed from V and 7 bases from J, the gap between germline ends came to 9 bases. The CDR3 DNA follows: TGTGCCAGCAGTGATGTAGGGGTGACCCAGTACTTC. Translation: CASSDVGVTQYF.

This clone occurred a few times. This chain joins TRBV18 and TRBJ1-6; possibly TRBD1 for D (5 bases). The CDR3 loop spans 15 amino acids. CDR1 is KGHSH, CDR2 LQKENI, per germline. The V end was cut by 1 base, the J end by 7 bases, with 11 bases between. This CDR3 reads CASSPLEGRNSPLHF. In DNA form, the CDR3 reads TGTGCCAGCTCACCACTGGAGGGGAGGAATTCACCCCTCCACTTT.

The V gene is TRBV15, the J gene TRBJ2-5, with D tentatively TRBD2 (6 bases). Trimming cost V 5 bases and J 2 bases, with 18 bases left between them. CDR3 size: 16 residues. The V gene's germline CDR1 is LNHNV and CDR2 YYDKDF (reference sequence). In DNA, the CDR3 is TGTGCCACCAGCCCGATCATCTCGGGGGTACAAGAGACCCAGTACTTC. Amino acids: CATSPIISGVQETQYF.

CDR3 in amino acids: CASSADGLAGTNEQFF. The CDR3, as DNA: TGTGCCAGCAGTGCAGACGGACTAGCGGGGACCAATGAGCAGTTCTTC. The chain couples TRBV2 to TRBJ2-1, with 12 bases identical to TRBD2. The germline V gene encodes CDR1 SNHLY and CDR2 FYNNEI. V trimming: 4 bases; J trimming: 6 bases; junction bases outside the gene matches: 7. The CDR3 extends over 16 amino acids. The whole variable domain, filled in from reference TRBV2 and TRBJ2-1, reads EPEVTQTPSHQVTQMGQEVILRCVPISNHLYFYWYRQILGQKVEFLVSFYNNEISEKSEIFDDQFSVERPDGSNFTLKIRSTKLEDSAMYFCASSADGLAGTNEQFFGPGTRLTVL.

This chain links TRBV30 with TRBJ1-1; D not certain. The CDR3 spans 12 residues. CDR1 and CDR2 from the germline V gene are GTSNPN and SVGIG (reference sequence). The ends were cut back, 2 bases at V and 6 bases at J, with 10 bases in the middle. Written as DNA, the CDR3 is TGTGCCTGGAGTCCAAGGACTCCTGAAGCTTTCTTT. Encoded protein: CAWSPRTPEAFF.

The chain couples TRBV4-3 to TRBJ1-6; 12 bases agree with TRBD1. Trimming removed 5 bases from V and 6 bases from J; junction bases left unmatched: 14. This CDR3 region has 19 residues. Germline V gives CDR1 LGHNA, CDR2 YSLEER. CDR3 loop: CASSLRTPGTGGRNSPLHF. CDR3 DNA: TGCGCCAGCAGCTTACGAACCCCCGGGACAGGGGGCCGTAATTCACCCCTCCACTTT.

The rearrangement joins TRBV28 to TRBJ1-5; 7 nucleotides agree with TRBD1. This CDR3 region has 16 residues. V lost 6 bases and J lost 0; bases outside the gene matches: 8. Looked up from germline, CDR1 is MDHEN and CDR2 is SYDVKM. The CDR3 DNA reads TGTGCCAGCAGCTTTGGGACAGCCTATAGCAATCAGCCCCAGCATTTT. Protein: CASSFGTAYSNQPQHF.

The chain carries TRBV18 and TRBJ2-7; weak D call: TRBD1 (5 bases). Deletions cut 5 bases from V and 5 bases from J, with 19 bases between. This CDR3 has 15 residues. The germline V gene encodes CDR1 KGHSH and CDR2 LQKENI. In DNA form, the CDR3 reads TGTGCCAGCTCATCCCTAGGGGTCGGAGAGCACGAGCAGTACTTC. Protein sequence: CASSSLGVGEHEQYF.